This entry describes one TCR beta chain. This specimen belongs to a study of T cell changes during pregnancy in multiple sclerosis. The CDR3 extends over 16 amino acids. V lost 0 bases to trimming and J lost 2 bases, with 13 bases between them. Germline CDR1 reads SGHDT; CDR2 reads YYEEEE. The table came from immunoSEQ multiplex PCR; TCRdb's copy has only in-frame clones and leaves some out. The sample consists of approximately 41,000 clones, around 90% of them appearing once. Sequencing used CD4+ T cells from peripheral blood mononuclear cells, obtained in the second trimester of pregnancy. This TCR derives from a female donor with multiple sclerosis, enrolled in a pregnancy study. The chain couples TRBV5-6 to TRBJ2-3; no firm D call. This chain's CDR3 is CASSLAAAIPTDTQYF. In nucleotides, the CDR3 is TGTGCCAGCAGCTTGGCCGCAGCGATCCCCACAGATACGCAGTATTTT. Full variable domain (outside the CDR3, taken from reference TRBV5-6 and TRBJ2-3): DAGVTQSPTHLIKTRGQQVTLRCSPKSGHDTVSWYQQALGQGPQFIFQYYEEEERQRGNFPDRFSGHQFPNYSSELNVNALLLGDSALYLCASSLAAAIPTDTQYFGPGTRLTVL.